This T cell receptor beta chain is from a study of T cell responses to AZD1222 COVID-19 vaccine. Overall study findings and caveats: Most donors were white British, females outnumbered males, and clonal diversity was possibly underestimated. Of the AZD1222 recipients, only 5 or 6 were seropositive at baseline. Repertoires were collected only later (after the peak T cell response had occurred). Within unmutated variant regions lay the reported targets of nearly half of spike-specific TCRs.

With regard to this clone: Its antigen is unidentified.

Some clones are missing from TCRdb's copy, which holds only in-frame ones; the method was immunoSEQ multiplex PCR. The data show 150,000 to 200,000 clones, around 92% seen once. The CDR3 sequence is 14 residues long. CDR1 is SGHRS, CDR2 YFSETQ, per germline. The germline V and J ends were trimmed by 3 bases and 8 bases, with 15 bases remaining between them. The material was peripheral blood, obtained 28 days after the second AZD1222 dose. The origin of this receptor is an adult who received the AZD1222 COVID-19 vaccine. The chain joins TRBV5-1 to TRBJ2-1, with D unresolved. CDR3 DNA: TGCGCCAGCAGCTCTCTCACGGTAGGTCATGAGCAGTTCTTC. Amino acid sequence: CASSSLTVGHEQFF.